These T cell receptor beta chains were read from a single sample in a study of T cell responses to AZD1222 COVID-19 vaccine. Profiled with immunoSEQ multiplex PCR; TCRdb holds only in-frame clones, not every one. The data show about 150,000 clones, under 95% seen once. Sequencing was performed on peripheral blood, taken on day 0 of AZD1222 vaccination. All receptors derive from an adult in good health. Each CDR3 is given with its conserved first and last residue. The D gene is left open where the match is weak. Part of the rows lack a size; the others show once, few, many or a class for expanded clones.

TRBV28	TRBJ1-2	.	.	CASSLLGRTYTF	TGTGCCAGCAGTTTGCTAGGGAGGACATACACCTTC
TRBV5-1	TRBJ2-2	.	.	CASRGAFVGANTGELFF	TGCGCCAGTCGGGGTGCTTTTGTGGGAGCGAACACCGGGGAGCTGTTTTTT
TRBV6-6	TRBJ1-5	.	.	CASSRGGENQPQHF	TGTGCCAGCTCGAGGGGGGGTGAGAATCAGCCCCAGCATTTT
TRBV11-3	TRBJ1-1	.	.	CASSMDSGTEAFF	TGTGCCAGCAGCATGGACAGCGGCACTGAAGCTTTCTTT
TRBV5-6	TRBJ2-5	.	TRBD1	CASSLGGDRQETQYF	TGTGCCAGCAGCTTGGGAGGGGACAGACAAGAGACCCAGTACTTC
TRBV18	TRBJ1-2	.	TRBD1	CASSPPQGANYGYTF	TGTGCCAGCTCACCACCTCAGGGGGCTAACTATGGCTACACCTTC
TRBV21-1	TRBJ2-7	.	.	CASTDYMSSGSSEQYF	TGTGCCAGCACCGATTATATGTCTAGCGGGAGCTCCGAGCAGTACTTC
TRBV18	TRBJ1-2	.	.	CASSPTQGFNYGYTF	TGTGCCAGCTCACCTACACAGGGATTCAACTATGGCTACACCTTC
TRBV28	TRBJ2-4	.	.	CASVDRSYIQYF	TGTGCCAGCGTAGACAGGTCATACATTCAGTACTTC
TRBV2	TRBJ1-2	few	TRBD1	CASSGQGASGYTF	TGTGCCAGCAGTGGACAGGGGGCGAGCGGCTACACCTTC
TRBV25-1	TRBJ1-2	once	.	CASRGGIRSYTF	TGTGCCAGCAGAGGGGGTATACGAAGCTACACCTTC
TRBV4-1	TRBJ2-3	.	TRBD1	CASRSKDRGKGSTDTQYF	TGCGCCAGCAGGAGTAAGGACAGGGGGAAGGGAAGCACAGATACGCAGTATTTT
TRBV6-1	TRBJ1-1	.	.	CASSEMRAEGAEAFF	TGTGCCAGCAGTGAGATGAGGGCAGAAGGGGCTGAAGCTTTCTTT
TRBV28	TRBJ2-6	.	.	CASSLGGASGANVLTF	TGTGCCAGCAGTTTAGGGGGAGCCTCTGGGGCCAACGTCCTGACTTTC
TRBV9	TRBJ2-1	.	.	CASSVGASGNEQFF	TGTGCCAGCAGCGTAGGGGCGTCGGGAAATGAGCAGTTCTTC
TRBV18	TRBJ1-1	once	.	CASSPSASMNTEAFF	TGTGCCAGCTCACCCAGTGCTTCCATGAACACTGAAGCTTTCTTT
TRBV19	TRBJ2-3	.	.	CASRVTDTQYF	TGTGCCAGCCGGGTCACAGATACGCAGTATTTT
TRBV28	TRBJ1-3	.	TRBD1	CASSYPTGLGGNTIYF	TGTGCCAGCAGTTATCCGACAGGGTTGGGGGGAAACACCATATATTTT
TRBV6-2/TRBV6-3	TRBJ1-6	few	TRBD1	CASSSWTGGLSPLHF	TGTGCCAGCAGTTCCTGGACAGGGGGCTTGTCACCCCTCCACTTT
TRBV15	TRBJ1-4	.	.	CATSREGGEKLFF	TGTGCCACCAGCAGAGAGGGGGGGGAAAAACTGTTTTTT
TRBV6-2/TRBV6-3	TRBJ2-3	.	.	CASSYPFAEGISDTQYF	TGTGCCAGCAGTTACCCTTTTGCGGAGGGCATATCAGATACGCAGTATTTT
TRBV6-5	TRBJ1-5	.	.	CASRLGAGGQPQHF	TGTGCCAGCCGCCTCGGGGCAGGAGGACAGCCCCAGCATTTT
TRBV3-1/TRBV3-2	TRBJ1-2	.	TRBD1	CASSQDFRAGQGANGYTF	TGTGCCAGCAGCCAAGATTTCAGGGCGGGACAGGGGGCGAATGGCTACACCTTC
TRBV6-6	TRBJ2-2	.	TRBD2	CASRPTSGRAYGELFF	TGTGCCAGCAGACCCACTAGCGGGAGGGCCTATGGGGAGCTGTTTTTT
TRBV13	TRBJ2-7	.	TRBD1	CASSLGAPGGAYEQYF	TGTGCCAGCAGCTTAGGGGCGCCAGGGGGCGCCTACGAGCAGTACTTC
TRBV29-1	TRBJ2-7	few	.	CSAFTGTSTYEQYF	TGCAGCGCGTTTACCGGGACATCTACCTACGAGCAGTACTTC
TRBV3-1/TRBV3-2	TRBJ2-1	.	.	CASSQGIGVRYNEQFF	TGTGCCAGCAGCCAGGGAATCGGGGTACGTTACAATGAGCAGTTCTTC
TRBV16	TRBJ1-4	.	.	CASSRREKLFF	TGTGCCAGCAGCCGGCGGGAAAAACTGTTTTTT
TRBV7-9	TRBJ1-6	.	.	CASSLQKGTENSPLHF	TGTGCCAGCAGCTTACAGAAAGGGACGGAAAATTCACCCCTCCACTTT
TRBV5-6	TRBJ2-7	.	.	CASSFFSGGGDEQYF	TGTGCCAGCAGCTTCTTTAGCGGAGGGGGGGACGAGCAGTACTTC
TRBV19	TRBJ1-1	.	.	CASGDNMNTEAFF	TGTGCCAGTGGGGACAATATGAACACTGAAGCTTTCTTT
TRBV5-5	TRBJ1-1	.	.	CASSDLGIEAFF	TGTGCCAGCAGCGACCTGGGGATTGAAGCTTTCTTT
TRBV5-6	TRBJ1-1	.	.	CASSLGAGTEAFF	TGTGCCAGCAGCTTGGGGGCGGGCACTGAAGCTTTCTTT
TRBV5-1	TRBJ2-1	.	TRBD2	CASSHLAGGNNEQFF	TGCGCCAGCAGTCATCTAGCGGGAGGGAACAATGAGCAGTTCTTC
TRBV19	TRBJ2-2	.	.	CASSILNTGELFF	TGTGCCAGTAGTATACTAAACACCGGGGAGCTGTTTTTT
TRBV4-2	TRBJ1-1	few	.	CASSQAGDMNTEAFF	TGTGCCAGCAGCCAAGCTGGGGACATGAACACTGAAGCTTTCTTT
TRBV6-2/TRBV6-3	TRBJ2-1	.	TRBD2	CASSYSGTSGRGNEQFF	TGTGCCAGCAGTTACTCGGGAACTAGCGGGAGAGGAAATGAGCAGTTCTTC
TRBV11-3	TRBJ2-1	.	.	CASSLSPRLYPYNEQFF	TGTGCCAGCAGCTTATCTCCTCGACTATACCCCTACAATGAGCAGTTCTTC
TRBV5-1	TRBJ2-5	.	.	CASSFLADQETQYF	TGCGCCAGCAGCTTTTTAGCGGACCAAGAGACCCAGTACTTC
TRBV19	TRBJ2-4	.	.	CASTQGNIQYF	TGTGCCAGTACACAGGGAAACATTCAGTACTTC
TRBV29-1	TRBJ2-1	.	.	CSERRGQGEQFF	TGCAGCGAACGCCGGGGTCAAGGGGAGCAGTTCTTC
TRBV2	TRBJ1-1	.	TRBD1	CASDRGVNTEAFF	TGTGCCAGCGACAGGGGAGTCAACACTGAAGCTTTCTTT
TRBV28	TRBJ2-3	.	TRBD1	CASSEGSGQFTDTQYF	TGTGCCAGCAGCGAAGGCTCGGGACAGTTCACAGATACGCAGTATTTT
TRBV27	TRBJ2-1	.	TRBD2	CASSPRTSGLEQFF	TGTGCCAGCAGTCCCCGGACTAGCGGTTTAGAGCAGTTCTTC
TRBV7-8	TRBJ2-2	.	.	CASSPGGAGYTGELFF	TGTGCCAGCAGCCCAGGAGGGGCGGGGTACACCGGGGAGCTGTTTTTT
TRBV6-1	TRBJ2-2	.	.	CASSEGGNTGELFF	TGTGCCAGCAGTGAGGGGGGGAACACCGGGGAGCTGTTTTTT
TRBV5-4	TRBJ2-1	.	.	CASSISAGSYNEQFF	TGTGCCAGCAGCATTAGCGCCGGCTCCTACAATGAGCAGTTCTTC
TRBV5-4	TRBJ2-5	.	TRBD2	CASSFGRGETQYF	TGTGCCAGCAGCTTCGGGAGGGGGGAGACCCAGTACTTC
TRBV12-3/TRBV12-4	TRBJ1-6	.	.	CASSLNDSPLHF	TGTGCCAGCAGTTTAAACGACTCACCCCTCCACTTT
TRBV18	TRBJ2-3	once	TRBD2	CASSPEAGGSTDTQYF	TGTGCCAGCTCACCAGAAGCGGGAGGGAGCACAGATACGCAGTATTTT
TRBV11-2	TRBJ2-7	.	.	CASSSQGYEQYF	TGTGCCAGCAGCTCCCAGGGATACGAGCAGTACTTC
TRBV7-2	TRBJ1-5	.	.	CASSLGGRNQPQHF	TGTGCCAGCAGCTTGGGGGGCCGGAATCAGCCCCAGCATTTT
TRBV3-1/TRBV3-2	TRBJ1-6	.	TRBD1	CASSPRTGADSPLHF	TGTGCCAGCAGCCCTAGGACAGGGGCCGATTCACCCCTCCACTTT
TRBV10-1	TRBJ1-4	.	.	CASSAGIQSSEKLFF	TGCGCCAGCAGCGCCGGGATCCAATCAAGTGAAAAACTGTTTTTT
TRBV4-1	TRBJ2-7	.	TRBD1	CASSLQAGTGSYEQYF	TGCGCCAGCAGCCTCCAGGCCGGGACAGGGTCCTACGAGCAGTACTTC